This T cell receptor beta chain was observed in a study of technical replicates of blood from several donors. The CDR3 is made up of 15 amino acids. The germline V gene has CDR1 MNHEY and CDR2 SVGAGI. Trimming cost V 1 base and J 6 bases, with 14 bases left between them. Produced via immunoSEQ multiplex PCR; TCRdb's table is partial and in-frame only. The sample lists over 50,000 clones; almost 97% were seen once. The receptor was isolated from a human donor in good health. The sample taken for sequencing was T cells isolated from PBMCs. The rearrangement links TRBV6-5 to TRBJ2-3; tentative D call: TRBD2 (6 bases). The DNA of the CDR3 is TGTGCCAGCAGTTACTTGCGGGGACGCAACGATACGCAGTATTTT. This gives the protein CASSYLRGRNDTQYF.